A single sample is the source of the 15 T cell receptor beta chains below, sequenced in a study of blood T cells in healthy people across ages. The second PCR ran roughly 6 to 11 cycles with a sample-barcoded 5' primer and J-beta primers. TCRdb fed the 5' RACE reads into MiXCR, producing one record per CDR3 protein. The sample has about 1.7 million distinct CDR3 sequences; roughly 30% are singletons. Input material: blood. All receptors come from a woman aged 30 to 39 in good health.

V usage is TRBV28 and J usage is TRBJ1-5, with TRBD1 identical over 8 bases. Germline CDR1 MDHEN, CDR2 SYDVKM. This CDR3 region has 15 residues. Here the CDR3 DNA reads TGTACCAAACTCCCGGACAGGGAGAGGAATCAGCCCCAGCATTTT. Translation: CTKLPDRERNQPQHF.

The chain has TRBV9 and TRBJ2-1; TRBD2 matches 13 bases. The CDR3 extends over 17 amino acids. J was trimmed by 6 bases and V by 2 bases; bases with no gene match: 8. The germline V gene encodes CDR1 SGDLS and CDR2 YYNGEE. The DNA for the CDR3 is TGTGCCAGCAGCGTGAAGGGACTAGCGGGAAGGGGCAATGAGCAGTTCTTC. Translation gives CASSVKGLAGRGNEQFF.

J is TRBJ2-3 and V is TRBV12-3 or TRBV12-4, with D possibly TRBD2 on 6 matching bases. V was clipped by 4 bases and J by 1 base, with 15 bases between them. This CDR3 contains 16 residues. DNA for the CDR3: TGTGCCAGCAGTTGGTCCGGCGGGGTCCGCACAGATACGCAGTATTTT. Translating gives CASSWSGGVRTDTQYF.

In this sample, this clonotype turned up a few times. The CDR3 DNA sequence: TGTGCCAGCAGCGGACAGACTAGCGAACGCACAGATACGCAGTATTTT. Its protein is CASSGQTSERTDTQYF. This rearrangement joins TRBV9 to TRBJ2-3; 8 bases line up with TRBD2. The length of the CDR3 is 16 residues. Trimming took 3 bases from V and 1 from J; bases not matched to a gene: 7. Germline V lookup: CDR1 SGDLS, CDR2 YYNGEE.

This rearrangement joins TRBV5-6 to TRBJ1-1; a weak D match, TRBD1 (6 bases). The V end was cut by 2 bases, the J end by 1 base, with 12 bases between. The length of the CDR3 is 15 residues. Germline V lookup: CDR1 SGHDT, CDR2 YYEEEE. CDR3 in DNA: TGTGCCAGCAGCTTATCAGGGGCTGGGAACACTGAAGCTTTCTTT. Translation: CASSLSGAGNTEAFF.

This clonotype has more than one count but fewer than ten. The chain uses TRBV24-1 and TRBJ2-7; TRBD1 matches 7 bases. Looked up from germline, CDR1 is KGHDR and CDR2 is SFDVKD. The CDR3 is 16 residues long. V shed 9 bases and J 2 bases; nucleotides not matched to a gene: 15. The CDR3 reads CATAPGGRSRTYEQYF. In DNA, the CDR3 is TGTGCCACCGCCCCAGGGGGAAGGTCTAGGACCTACGAGCAGTACTTC.

This clonotype was seen at least ten times. The rearrangement links TRBV5-1 to TRBJ2-6, with D tentatively TRBD1 or TRBD2 (5 bases each). Germline V CDR1 and CDR2: SGHRS, YFSETQ. The ends were cut back, 0 bases at V and 1 base at J, with 8 bases in the middle. CDR3 length: 16 amino acids. The CDR3 sequence: CASSLGDESGANVLTF. In DNA, the CDR3 is TGCGCCAGCAGCTTGGGGGACGAGTCTGGGGCCAACGTCCTGACTTTC.

This clonotype was counted a few times. The V call is TRBV20-1, the J call TRBJ2-2, with 8 bases fitting TRBD2. CDR1 is DFQATT and CDR2 is SNEGSKA in the germline V gene (reference sequence). The junction had 13 bases not matched to a gene; V was cut back by 2 bases and J by 5 bases. This CDR3 contains 17 residues. CDR3 sequence (DNA): TGCAGTGCTAGAAGCAGGGTAGCGGGAACGTATACCGGGGAGCTGTTTTTT. Protein: CSARSRVAGTYTGELFF.

This clonotype was seen a handful of times. This rearrangement joins TRBV27 to TRBJ2-5; 10 bases map to TRBD2. The end of the DNA is better explained by TRBJ2-7, so the J call may be wrong. CDR3 length equals 15 residues. CDR1 and CDR2 (germline): MNHEY, SMNVEV (reference sequence). Written as DNA, the CDR3 is TGTGCCAGCAGTGCCACCTCAGCGGGAGGGCCCGAGCAGTACTTC. Encoded protein: CASSATSAGGPEQYF.

The chain has TRBV10-1 and TRBJ1-2; 10 nucleotides line up with TRBD1. The CDR3 has 13 residues. J gave up 8 bases and V 4 bases, and 4 bases lay outside the gene matches. CDR1 WNHNN and CDR2 SYGVQD come from the germline V gene (reference sequence). The CDR3 loop is CASSADRGIGYTF. Here the CDR3 DNA reads TGCGCCAGCAGTGCGGACAGGGGGATCGGCTACACCTTC.

This clonotype has at least ten counts. This chain links TRBV20-1 with TRBJ2-7; possible D gene TRBD1, 6 bases. The V gene lost 2 bases and the J gene lost 1 base, with 15 bases spanning the gap. The CDR3 runs 15 residues. Per germline, CDR1 DFQATT and CDR2 SNEGSKA (reference sequence). CDR3 DNA sequence: TGCAGTGCTAGAAGGGGCCAGGGGCCTTCCTACGAGCAGTACTTC. It encodes CSARRGQGPSYEQYF.

The V and J genes are TRBV2 and TRBJ2-1; D possibly corresponds to TRBD2 (6 bases). V was cut by 6 bases and J by 4 bases, with 13 bases left in between. CDR1 SNHLY and CDR2 FYNNEI come from the germline V gene. The CDR3 contains 14 residues. The DNA of the CDR3 is TGTGCCAGCAGGGTGGAACGGGGGTACAATGAGCAGTTCTTC. Protein: CASRVERGYNEQFF.

This clonotype appeared a few times. This chain joins TRBV11-2 and TRBJ2-5; TRBD1 or TRBD2 may be the D gene (5 bases each). The CDR3 runs to 15 residues. The V gene lost 5 bases and the J gene lost 0 bases, with 13 bases spanning the gap. Germline V CDR1 and CDR2: SGHAT, FQNNGV. Here the CDR3 DNA reads TGTGCCAGCAGCCCAGGGTCGCGGGACCAAGAGACCCAGTACTTC. Translation gives CASSPGSRDQETQYF.

This clonotype was recorded a few times. The gene calls are TRBV20-1 and TRBJ2-1; 7 bases line up with TRBD2. There are 11 residues in the CDR3. Germline V gene sequence: CDR1 DFQATT, CDR2 SNEGSKA (reference sequence). CDR3 loop: CAGGGDNEQFF. CDR3 DNA sequence: TGCGCCGGTGGGGGGGACAATGAGCAGTTCTTC.

This clonotype was detected a few times. V gene TRBV7-2 combines with J gene TRBJ2-1; 8 bases match TRBD2. V lost 5 bases and J lost 10; bases outside the gene matches: 13. CDR3 size: 15 residues. Germline CDR1 reads SGHTA; CDR2 reads FQGNSA. The DNA for the CDR3 is TGTGCCAGCAGCCCCCCGGGACTAGAGGTCGGCGAGCAGTTCTTC. It specifies CASSPPGLEVGEQFF.